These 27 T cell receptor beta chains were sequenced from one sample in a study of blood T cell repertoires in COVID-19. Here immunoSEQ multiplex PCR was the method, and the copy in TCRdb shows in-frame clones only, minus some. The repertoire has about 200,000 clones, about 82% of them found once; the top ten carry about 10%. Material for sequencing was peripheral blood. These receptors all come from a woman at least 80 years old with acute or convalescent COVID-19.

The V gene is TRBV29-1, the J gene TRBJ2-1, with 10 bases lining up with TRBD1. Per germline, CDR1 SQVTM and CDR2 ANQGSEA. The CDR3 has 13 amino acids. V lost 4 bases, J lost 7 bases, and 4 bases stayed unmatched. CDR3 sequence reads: CSVARTGGNEQFF. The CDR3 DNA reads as TGCAGCGTTGCCCGGACAGGGGGGAATGAGCAGTTCTTC.

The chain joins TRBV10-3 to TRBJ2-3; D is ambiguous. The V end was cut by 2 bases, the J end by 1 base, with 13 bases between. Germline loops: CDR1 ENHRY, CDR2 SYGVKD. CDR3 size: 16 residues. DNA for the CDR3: TGTGCCATCAGTGAGGGAGCGCCCCGGGGCACAGATACGCAGTATTTT. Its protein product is CAISEGAPRGTDTQYF.

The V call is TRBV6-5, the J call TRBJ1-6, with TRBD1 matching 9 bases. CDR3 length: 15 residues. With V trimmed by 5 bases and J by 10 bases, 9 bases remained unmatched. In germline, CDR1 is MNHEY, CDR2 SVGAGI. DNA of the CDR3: TGTGCCAGCAGTCTGTTACAGGGGGCACAGTCACCCCTCCACTTT. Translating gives CASSLLQGAQSPLHF.

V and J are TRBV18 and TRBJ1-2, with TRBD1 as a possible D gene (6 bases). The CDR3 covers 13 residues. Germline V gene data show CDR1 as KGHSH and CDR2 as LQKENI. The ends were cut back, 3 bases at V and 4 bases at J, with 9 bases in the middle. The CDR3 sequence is CASSPEDSYGYTF. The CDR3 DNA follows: TGTGCCAGCTCACCCGAGGACAGCTATGGCTACACCTTC.

CDR3 DNA sequence: TGTGCCAGTAGAAAAACCGGACTAGCGGGAGTTCTCATCTCCTACAATGAGCAGTTCTTC. Amino acid sequence: CASRKTGLAGVLISYNEQFF. The chain employs TRBV19 and TRBJ2-1, with 13 bases lining up with TRBD2. This CDR3 is built from 20 residues. V shed 6 bases, J shed 0 bases, and the junction held 14 bases outside the gene matches. Germline-derived CDR1 and CDR2 are LNHDA and SQIVND (reference sequence). Full variable domain (missing parts from reference TRBV19 and TRBJ2-1): DGGITQSPKYLFRKEGQNVTLSCEQNLNHDAMYWYRQDPGQGLRLIYYSQIVNDFQKGDIAEGYSVSREKKESFPLTVTSAQKNPTAFYLCASRKTGLAGVLISYNEQFFGPGTRLTVL.

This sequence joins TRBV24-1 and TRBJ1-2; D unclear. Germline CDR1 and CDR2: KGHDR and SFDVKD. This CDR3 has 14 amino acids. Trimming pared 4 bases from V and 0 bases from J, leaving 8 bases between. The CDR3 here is CATSDKTANYGYTF. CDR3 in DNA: TGTGCCACCAGTGACAAAACAGCTAACTATGGCTACACCTTC.

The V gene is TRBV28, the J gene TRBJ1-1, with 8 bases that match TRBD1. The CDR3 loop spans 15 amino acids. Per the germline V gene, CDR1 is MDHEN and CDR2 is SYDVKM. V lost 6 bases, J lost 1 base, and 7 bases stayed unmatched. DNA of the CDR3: TGTGCCAGCAGGCCTATTGGGACAGGGAACACTGAAGCTTTCTTT. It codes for CASRPIGTGNTEAFF.

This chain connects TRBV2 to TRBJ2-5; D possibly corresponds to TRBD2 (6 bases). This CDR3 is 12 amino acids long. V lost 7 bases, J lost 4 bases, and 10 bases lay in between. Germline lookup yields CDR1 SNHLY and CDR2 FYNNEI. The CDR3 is CASTGGVETQYF. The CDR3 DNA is TGTGCCAGCACCGGCGGGGTAGAGACCCAGTACTTC. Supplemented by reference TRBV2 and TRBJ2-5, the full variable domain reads EPEVTQTPSHQVTQMGQEVILRCVPISNHLYFYWYRQILGQKVEFLVSFYNNEISEKSEIFDDQFSVERPDGSNFTLKIRSTKLEDSAMYFCASTGGVETQYFGPGTRLLVL.

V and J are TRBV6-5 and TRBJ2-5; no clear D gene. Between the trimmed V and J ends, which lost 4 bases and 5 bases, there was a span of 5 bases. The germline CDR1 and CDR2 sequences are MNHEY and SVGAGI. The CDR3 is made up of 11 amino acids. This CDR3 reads CASSFGETQYF. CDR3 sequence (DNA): TGTGCCAGCAGTTTCGGGGAGACCCAGTACTTC.

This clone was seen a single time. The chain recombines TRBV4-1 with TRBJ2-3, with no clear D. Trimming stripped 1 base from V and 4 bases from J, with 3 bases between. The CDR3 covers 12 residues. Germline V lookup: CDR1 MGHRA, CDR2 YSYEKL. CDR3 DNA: TGCGCCAGCAGCCAAGCCGCAGATACGCAGTATTTT. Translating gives CASSQAADTQYF.

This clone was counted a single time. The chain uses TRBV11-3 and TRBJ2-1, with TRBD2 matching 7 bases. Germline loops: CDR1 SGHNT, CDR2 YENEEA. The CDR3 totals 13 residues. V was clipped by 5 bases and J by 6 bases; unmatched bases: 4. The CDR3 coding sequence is TGTGCCAGCAGCGGGACTACCTTCAATGAGCAGTTCTTC. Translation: CASSGTTFNEQFF. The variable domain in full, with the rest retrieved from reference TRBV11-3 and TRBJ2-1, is EAGVVQSPRYKIIEKKQPVAFWCNPISGHNTLYWYLQNLGQGPELLIRYENEEAVDDSQLPKDRFSAERLKGVDSTLKIQPAELGDSAVYLCASSGTTFNEQFFGPGTRLTVL.

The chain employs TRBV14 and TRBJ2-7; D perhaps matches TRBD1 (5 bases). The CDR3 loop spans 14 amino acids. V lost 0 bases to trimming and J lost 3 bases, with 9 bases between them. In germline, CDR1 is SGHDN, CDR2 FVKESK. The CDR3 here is CASSQERGIYEQYF. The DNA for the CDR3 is TGTGCCAGCAGCCAAGAAAGGGGTATCTACGAGCAGTACTTC.

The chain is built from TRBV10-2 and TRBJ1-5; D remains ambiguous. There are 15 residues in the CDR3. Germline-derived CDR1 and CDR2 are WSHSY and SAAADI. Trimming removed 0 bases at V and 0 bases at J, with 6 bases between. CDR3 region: CASSESSLSNQPQHF. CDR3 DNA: TGCGCCAGCAGTGAGTCGAGCCTTAGCAATCAGCCCCAGCATTTT.

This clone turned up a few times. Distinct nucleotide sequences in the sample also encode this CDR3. CDR3 sequence reads: CASSYGQLNTEAFF. CDR3 nucleotide sequence: TGTGCCAGCAGTTACGGACAGCTGAACACTGAAGCTTTCTTT. This chain links TRBV6-5 with TRBJ1-1, with TRBD1 as a possible D gene (6 bases). This CDR3 has 14 amino acids. The V end was cut by 2 bases, the J end by 0 bases, with 7 bases between. Per germline, CDR1 MNHEY and CDR2 SVGAGI.

The CDR3 DNA reads TGTGCCAGTAGTGAGGATCAAGCTACTACTAATGAAAAACTGTTTTTT. Protein product: CASSEDQATTNEKLFF. V gene TRBV19 combines with J gene TRBJ1-4; D remains ambiguous. The V gene's germline CDR1 is LNHDA and CDR2 SQIVND (reference sequence). This CDR3 has 16 amino acids. Between the trimmed V and J ends, which lost 5 bases and 2 bases, there was a span of 15 bases. The whole variable domain, filled in from reference TRBV19 and TRBJ1-4, reads DGGITQSPKYLFRKEGQNVTLSCEQNLNHDAMYWYRQDPGQGLRLIYYSQIVNDFQKGDIAEGYSVSREKKESFPLTVTSAQKNPTAFYLCASSEDQATTNEKLFFGSGTQLSVL.

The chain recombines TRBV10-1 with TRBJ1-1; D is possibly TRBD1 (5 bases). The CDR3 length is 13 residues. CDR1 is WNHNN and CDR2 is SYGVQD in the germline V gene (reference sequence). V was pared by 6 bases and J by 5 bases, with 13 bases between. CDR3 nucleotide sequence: TGCGCCAGCAGCCCCCCGGGGGGAACTGAAGCTTTCTTT. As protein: CASSPPGGTEAFF.

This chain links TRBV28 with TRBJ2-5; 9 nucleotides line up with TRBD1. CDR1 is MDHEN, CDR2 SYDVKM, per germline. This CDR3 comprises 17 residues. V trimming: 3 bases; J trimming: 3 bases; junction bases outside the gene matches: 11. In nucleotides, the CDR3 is TGTGCCAGCAGTTTCGGGACAGGGACCGGGGGAGAAGAGACCCAGTACTTC. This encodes CASSFGTGTGGEETQYF. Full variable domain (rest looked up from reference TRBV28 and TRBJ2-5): DVKVTQSSRYLVKRTGEKVFLECVQDMDHENMFWYRQDPGLGLRLIYFSYDVKMKEKGDIPEGYSVSREKKERFSLILESASTNQTSMYLCASSFGTGTGGEETQYFGPGTRLLVL.

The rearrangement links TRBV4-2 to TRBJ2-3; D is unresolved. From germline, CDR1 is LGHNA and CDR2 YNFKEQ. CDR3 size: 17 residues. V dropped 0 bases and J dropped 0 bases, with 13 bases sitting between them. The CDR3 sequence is CASSQDSTSPSTDTQYF. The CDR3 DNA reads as TGTGCCAGCAGCCAAGATTCAACAAGTCCTAGCACAGATACGCAGTATTTT.

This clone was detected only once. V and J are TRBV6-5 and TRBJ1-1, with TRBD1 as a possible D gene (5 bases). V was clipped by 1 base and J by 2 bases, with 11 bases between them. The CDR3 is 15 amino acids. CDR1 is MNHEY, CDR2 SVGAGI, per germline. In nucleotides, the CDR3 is TGTGCCAGCAGTTACTTGGGGAGGGGCAACACTGAAGCTTTCTTT. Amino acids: CASSYLGRGNTEAFF.

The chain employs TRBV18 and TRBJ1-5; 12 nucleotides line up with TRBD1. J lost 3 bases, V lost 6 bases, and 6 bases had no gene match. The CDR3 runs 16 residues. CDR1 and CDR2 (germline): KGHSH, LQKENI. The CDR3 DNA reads TGTGCCAGCTCTGCCGGGACAGGGGGCCCCAATCAGCCCCAGCATTTT. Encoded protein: CASSAGTGGPNQPQHF.

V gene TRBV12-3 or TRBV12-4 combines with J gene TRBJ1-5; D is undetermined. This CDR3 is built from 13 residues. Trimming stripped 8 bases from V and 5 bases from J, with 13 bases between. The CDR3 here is CASVNGQDQPQHF. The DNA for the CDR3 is TGTGCCAGCGTCAATGGGCAGGATCAGCCCCAGCATTTT.

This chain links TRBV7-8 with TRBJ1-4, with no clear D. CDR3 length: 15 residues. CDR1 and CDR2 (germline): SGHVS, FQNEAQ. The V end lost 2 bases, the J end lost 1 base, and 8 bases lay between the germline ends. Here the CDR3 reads CASSLKAGTNEKLFF. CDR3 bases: TGTGCCAGCAGCTTAAAAGCTGGAACTAATGAAAAACTGTTTTTT.

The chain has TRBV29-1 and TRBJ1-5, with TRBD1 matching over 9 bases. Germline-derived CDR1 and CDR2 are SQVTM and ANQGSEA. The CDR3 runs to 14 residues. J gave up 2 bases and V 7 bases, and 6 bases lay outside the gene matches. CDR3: CSASQGAGNQPQHF. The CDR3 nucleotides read TGCAGCGCATCACAGGGGGCTGGCAATCAGCCCCAGCATTTT.

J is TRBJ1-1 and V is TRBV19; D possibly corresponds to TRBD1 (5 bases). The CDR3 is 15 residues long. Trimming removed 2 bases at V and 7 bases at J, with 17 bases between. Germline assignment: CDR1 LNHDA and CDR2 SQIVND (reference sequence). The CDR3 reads CASSISSRERGEAFF. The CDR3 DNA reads TGTGCCAGTAGTATATCTTCCAGGGAAAGGGGTGAAGCTTTCTTT.

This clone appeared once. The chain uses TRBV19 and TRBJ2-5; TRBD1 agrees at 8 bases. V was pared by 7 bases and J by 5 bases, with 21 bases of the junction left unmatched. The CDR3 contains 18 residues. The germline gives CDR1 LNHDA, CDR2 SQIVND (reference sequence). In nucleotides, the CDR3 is TGTGCCAGTAATCCCGGGGCAGGGGGCGTCGGTCCCCCGGAGACCCAGTACTTC. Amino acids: CASNPGAGGVGPPETQYF.

CDR3 in DNA: TGTGCCAGCAGCCAAGATCTTAGCGGCAGCTCCTACAATGAGCAGTTCTTC. Protein sequence: CASSQDLSGSSYNEQFF. The rearrangement links TRBV3-1 (or the pseudogene TRBV3-2) to TRBJ2-1, with a possible D match to TRBD2 (6 bases). The germline V and J ends were trimmed by 0 bases and 0 bases, with 12 bases remaining between them. This CDR3 is built from 17 residues. Germline V gene lookup returns CDR1 LGHDT and CDR2 YNNKEL (reference sequence).

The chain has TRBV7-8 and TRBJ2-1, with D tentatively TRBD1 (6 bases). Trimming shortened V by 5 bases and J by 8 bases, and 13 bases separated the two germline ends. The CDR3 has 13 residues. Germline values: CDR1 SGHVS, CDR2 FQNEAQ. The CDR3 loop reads CASSQKQGDEQFF. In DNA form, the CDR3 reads TGTGCCAGCAGCCAGAAACAGGGAGATGAGCAGTTCTTC.